Reported below is one TCR beta chain. Its antigen remains unknown. V gave up 1 base and J gave up 6 bases, with 12 bases separating them. The CDR3 has 14 residues. Per germline, CDR1 SGHTA and CDR2 FQGNSA. The record originates from a study of beta chain features in type 1 diabetes. Study overall: Patients looked much like healthy donors when it came to age, gender and cell yields. Study findings and constraints: The naive, central memory and Treg TCRB repertoires of patients appeared to be more similar to one another than those of healthy donors. Type 1 diabetes patients had fewer VDJ junction insertions and more deletions. Moderate yet significant TCRB CDR3 shortening was seen in Type 1 diabetes patients in all four CD4+ subsets.

It was via CD45RO/CCR7/CD25/CD127/CD95/CD27 that CD4+ naive, central memory, regulatory and stem cell-like memory cells were sorted. Isolated RNA was reverse transcribed in full, so expressed TCRB transcripts were sequenced. Sequenced by immunoSEQ multiplex PCR; TCRdb stores in-frame clones only, minus some. The profile covers more than 100,000 clones, with over 25% appearing a single time and 0.53% taken by the ten largest. The clonotype was recovered from a woman aged 18 to 35 with type 1 diabetes. This chain connects TRBV7-2 to TRBJ1-2; no clear D. Sequencing was carried out using central memory CD4+ T cells from blood. The CDR3 bases are TGTGCCAGCAGCTTAGGGTTTCAGGTAGATGGCTACACCTTC. Its translation: CASSLGFQVDGYTF.